This T cell receptor (beta chain) was identified during a study of blood T cell repertoires in COVID-19. Profiled with immunoSEQ multiplex PCR; TCRdb holds only in-frame clones, not every one. The sample has tens of thousands of clones, 85% seen once; the top ten hold about 15%. The germline V gene encodes CDR1 MNHEY and CDR2 SMNVEV (reference sequence). The CDR3 contains 13 residues. The V and J ends lost 5 bases and 11 bases respectively, with 16 bases between them. This clone was seen a handful of times. The sample consisted of peripheral blood. The V call is TRBV27, the J call TRBJ2-1; maybe TRBD1 (5 bases). This clonotype was obtained from a human donor with acute or convalescent COVID-19. The donor label of this sample is uncertain. CDR3 residues: CASSVVSGNQQFF. The CDR3 bases are TGTGCCAGCAGTGTCGTATCAGGGAACCAGCAGTTCTTC.